This passage covers 32 T cell receptor beta chains from one sample sequenced in a study of CD8 T cells in ankylosing spondylitis. TCRdb fed the 5' RACE reads into MiXCR, producing one record per CDR3 protein. The table has roughly 240,000 distinct CDR3 sequences, under 35% seen once; the top ten hold 3.5% to 4.5%. The sample taken for sequencing was blood, either unsorted or a sorted T cell fraction (not recorded which). Receptors originate from a male donor with ankylosing spondylitis or in good health (not recorded which).

The rearrangement links TRBV20-1 to TRBJ2-7, with D tentatively TRBD2 (7 bases). Germline V CDR1 and CDR2: DFQATT, SNEGSKA (reference sequence). V gave up 6 bases and J gave up 1 base, with 16 bases separating them. The CDR3 loop spans 14 amino acids. The CDR3 DNA follows: TGCAGTGCGAGGGGCCGGGGGGCGTCCTACGAGCAGTACTTC. This translates into CSARGRGASYEQYF.

The chain uses TRBV5-5 and TRBJ1-2; TRBD1 matches at 9 bases. The V gene's germline CDR1 is SGHKS and CDR2 YYEKEE (reference sequence). The CDR3 runs 16 residues. V trimming: 3 bases; J trimming: 8 bases; junction bases outside the gene matches: 14. CDR3 sequence reads: CASSSKPGQGSGGYTF. The CDR3 nucleotides read TGTGCCAGCAGCTCGAAACCGGGACAGGGTTCGGGCGGCTACACCTTC.

The chain joins TRBV12-3 or TRBV12-4 to TRBJ2-5; D ambiguous. The CDR3 is 13 amino acids. Trimming removed 2 bases at V and 13 bases at J, with 17 bases between. As DNA, the CDR3 is TGTGCCAGCAGTTTATCGGACCAAGAGAGGCTGTACTTC. This codes for CASSLSDQERLYF.

The chain links TRBV12-3 or TRBV12-4 to TRBJ2-5; perhaps TRBD2 as D (5 bases). The CDR3 contains 13 residues. The V gene lost 4 bases and the J gene lost 3 bases, with 9 bases spanning the gap. The CDR3 region is CASSSSMEETQYF. The CDR3 DNA is TGTGCCAGCAGTTCTAGCATGGAAGAGACCCAGTACTTC.

This clonotype was picked up a small number of times. The chain combines TRBV12-3 or TRBV12-4 with TRBJ2-4, with D unclear. With 5 bases removed from V and 6 bases from J, the gap between germline ends came to 20 bases. The CDR3 contains 16 residues. The CDR3 DNA sequence: TGTGCCAGCAGTGCCGCGGAGCCTTCCCCGTCAAACATTCAGTACTTC. Amino acids: CASSAAEPSPSNIQYF.

The sample holds many counts of this clonotype. The V and J genes are TRBV7-2 and TRBJ1-2, with D possibly TRBD1 on 6 matching bases. Trimming stripped 1 base from V and 6 bases from J, with 6 bases between. This CDR3 contains 12 residues. Germline CDR1 is SGHTA and CDR2 is FQGNSA. Written as DNA, the CDR3 is TGTGCCAGCAGCTTAGAGGGGGATGGCTACACCTTC. Translating it yields CASSLEGDGYTF. The entire variable domain, with the rest obtained from reference TRBV7-2 and TRBJ1-2, is as follows: GAGVSQSPSNKVTEKGKDVELRCDPISGHTALYWYRQSLGQGLEFLIYFQGNSAPDKSGLPSDRFSAERTGGSVSTLTIQRTQQEDSAVYLCASSLEGDGYTFGSGTRLTVV.

The chain links TRBV20-1 to TRBJ2-2; either TRBD1 or TRBD2 may supply D (5 bases each). V was trimmed by 2 bases and J by 2 bases, leaving 12 bases between them. This CDR3 comprises 15 residues. Germline CDR1 is DFQATT and CDR2 is SNEGSKA (reference sequence). DNA for the CDR3: TGCAGTGCTAGACGTCGGGGACCCAACACCGGGGAGCTGTTTTTT. Protein: CSARRRGPNTGELFF.

This clonotype was detected a few times. V is TRBV11-2 and J is TRBJ2-1, with D tentatively TRBD1 or TRBD2 (5 bases each). Trimming removed 6 bases from V and 9 bases from J, with 15 bases in between. CDR3 size: 13 residues. The germline V gene encodes CDR1 SGHAT and CDR2 FQNNGV. CDR3 sequence: CASRTGTRSEQFF. CDR3 nucleotides: TGTGCCAGCAGGACCGGGACCCGAAGTGAGCAGTTCTTC.

This clonotype was recorded a few times. The chain employs TRBV29-1 and TRBJ1-1; D is perhaps TRBD1 (5 bases). The V and J ends lost 8 bases and 1 base respectively, with 8 bases between them. From germline, CDR1 is SQVTM and CDR2 ANQGSEA. The CDR3 totals 11 residues. The CDR3 region is CSFGQNTEAFF. CDR3 bases: TGCAGCTTCGGACAGAACACTGAAGCTTTCTTT. Filled out from reference TRBV29-1 and TRBJ1-1, the complete variable domain reads SAVISQKPSRDICQRGTSLTIQCQVDSQVTMMFWYRQQPGQSLTLIATANQGSEATYESGFVIDKFPISRPNLTFSTLTVSNMSPEDSSIYLCSFGQNTEAFFGQGTRLTVV.

The genes are TRBV20-1 and TRBJ2-7, with a weak D call TRBD1 (6 bases). Trimming shortened V by 5 bases and J by 4 bases, and 15 bases separated the two germline ends. The CDR3 runs 13 residues. The V gene's germline CDR1 is DFQATT and CDR2 SNEGSKA (reference sequence). The CDR3 region is CSARDKGVYEQYF. DNA of the CDR3: TGCAGTGCTCGGGACAAGGGGGTTTACGAGCAGTACTTC.

This clonotype showed up just a few times. DNA for the CDR3: TGCAGCGTTGAAGCAGGGGTAGGCGAGCAGTACTTC. It is translated as CSVEAGVGEQYF. This chain links TRBV29-1 with TRBJ2-7; weak D call: TRBD1 (6 bases). There are 12 residues in the CDR3. The germline V gene encodes CDR1 SQVTM and CDR2 ANQGSEA. Deletions cut 1 base from V and 6 bases from J, with 10 bases between.

This chain joins TRBV29-1 and TRBJ2-7; the D gene is possibly TRBD1 (5 bases). The CDR3 length is 12 residues. Germline CDR1 is SQVTM and CDR2 is ANQGSEA. The V end lost 3 bases, the J end lost 2 bases, and 8 bases lay between the germline ends. This CDR3 reads CSVETAAYEQYF. CDR3 sequence (DNA): TGCAGCGTTGAGACAGCTGCCTACGAGCAGTACTTC.

V gene TRBV6-5 combines with J gene TRBJ2-2; 8 bases align to TRBD1. The CDR3 runs to 15 residues. Germline V CDR1 and CDR2: MNHEY, SVGAGI. J was trimmed by 3 bases and V by 2 bases; bases with no gene match: 2. Written as DNA, the CDR3 is TGTGCCAGCAGTTACGGGACAGGATACACCGGGGAGCTGTTTTTT. This gives the protein CASSYGTGYTGELFF.

The genes are TRBV6-2 or TRBV6-3 and TRBJ1-2; D may be TRBD1 (5 bases). The V gene's germline CDR1 is MNHEY and CDR2 SVGEGT. Trimming shortened V by 5 bases and J by 8 bases, and 9 bases separated the two germline ends. This CDR3 has 11 amino acids. CDR3: CASSPGPGYTF. In DNA, the CDR3 is TGTGCCAGCAGTCCGGGGCCGGGCTACACCTTC.

This clonotype was seen a few times. V and J are TRBV4-1 and TRBJ1-5; D is ambiguous. V was shortened by 3 bases and J by 3 bases, with 12 bases between the two germline ends. Germline lookup yields CDR1 MGHRA and CDR2 YSYEKL. The CDR3 is 15 amino acids. The chain's CDR3 is CASSHRYGLNQPQHF. The CDR3 nucleotides are TGCGCCAGCAGCCATCGATACGGACTCAATCAGCCCCAGCATTTT.

The rearrangement uses TRBV28 and TRBJ2-7; the match to TRBD2 covers 7 bases. The trim removed 5 bases at V and 2 bases at J, leaving 9 bases unmatched. CDR1 and CDR2 from the germline V gene are MDHEN and SYDVKM. The CDR3 totals 15 residues. The CDR3, as DNA: TGTGCCAGCAGTACCCGGGGGGTGGTTCCCTACGAGCAGTACTTC. This sequence encodes CASSTRGVVPYEQYF.

The genes are TRBV18 and TRBJ2-5; either TRBD1 or TRBD2 may fit D (5 bases each). CDR1 is KGHSH and CDR2 is LQKENI in the germline V gene. The ends were cut back, 1 base at V and 4 bases at J, with 22 bases in the middle. This CDR3 spans 18 amino acids. The CDR3 DNA follows: TGTGCCAGCTCACCACGACTCCGGGACGGATGGACCCCAGAGACCCAGTACTTC. Translating gives CASSPRLRDGWTPETQYF.

The genes are TRBV7-9 and TRBJ2-7; D gene ambiguous. The CDR3 runs to 13 residues. Germline V lookup: CDR1 SEHNR, CDR2 FQNEAQ (reference sequence). Trimming took off 4 bases at V and 3 bases at J, with 10 bases between the two ends. In DNA form, the CDR3 reads TGTGCCAGCAGCTGGGCCCCCGGCTACGAGCAGTACTTC. It encodes CASSWAPGYEQYF.

This clonotype was observed a handful of times. Here the CDR3 reads CASSPGRVSGSSYNSPLHF. The CDR3, as DNA: TGTGCCAGCAGCCCAGGGCGGGTTTCAGGGAGCTCCTATAATTCACCCCTCCACTTT. V and J are TRBV11-1 and TRBJ1-6; D might be TRBD1 (5 bases). Germline V lookup: CDR1 SGHAT, CDR2 FQDESV (reference sequence). The CDR3 runs 19 residues. V was shortened by 5 bases and J by 0 bases, with 20 bases between the two germline ends.

The genes are TRBV12-3 or TRBV12-4 and TRBJ1-2; TRBD1 might be the D (5 bases). V dropped 7 bases and J dropped 3 bases, with 12 bases sitting between them. There are 13 residues in the CDR3. CDR3 nucleotide sequence: TGTGCCAGCACCCTAAGGGGAGACTATGGCTACACCTTC. Its protein product is CASTLRGDYGYTF.

This sequence joins TRBV2 and TRBJ2-7; TRBD2 might be the D (5 bases). The V and J ends lost 6 bases and 7 bases respectively, with 10 bases between them. Germline values: CDR1 SNHLY, CDR2 FYNNEI. The CDR3 has 11 residues. The CDR3 nucleotides read TGTGCCAGCAGGCCCTCGGGGGAGCAGTACTTC. Translation: CASRPSGEQYF. The full variable domain, its missing parts supplied by reference TRBV2 and TRBJ2-7, is EPEVTQTPSHQVTQMGQEVILRCVPISNHLYFYWYRQILGQKVEFLVSFYNNEISEKSEIFDDQFSVERPDGSNFTLKIRSTKLEDSAMYFCASRPSGEQYFGPGTRLTVT.

In its sample, this clonotype was seen a few times. The V and J genes are TRBV20-1 and TRBJ1-1; no clear D gene. The CDR3 is 13 residues long. The V gene lost 3 bases and the J gene lost 3 bases, with 11 bases spanning the gap. CDR1 and CDR2 (germline): DFQATT, SNEGSKA (reference sequence). In DNA, the CDR3 is TGCAGTGCTAGGGTCCCTGGGGACACTGAAGCTTTCTTT. Amino acids: CSARVPGDTEAFF.

The J gene is TRBJ2-2, the V gene TRBV9; D gene uncertain. CDR1 is SGDLS, CDR2 YYNGEE, per germline. With 3 bases removed from V and 9 bases from J, the gap between germline ends came to 15 bases. The CDR3 contains 14 residues. In nucleotides, the CDR3 is TGTGCCAGCAGCGCGGAACAGTGGGGTTGGGAGCTGTTTTTT. Translation gives CASSAEQWGWELFF.

DNA for the CDR3: TGTGCCATCAGTGAGTCGAATAGCGGGGCCCAAGAGACCCAGTACTTC. The encoded protein is CAISESNSGAQETQYF. The chain carries TRBV10-3 and TRBJ2-5, with 8 bases aligning to TRBD2. Looked up from germline, CDR1 is ENHRY and CDR2 is SYGVKD. This CDR3 comprises 16 residues. Losses at the gene ends were 0 bases for V and 1 base for J; bases not matched to a gene: 4.

The chain has TRBV3-1 and TRBJ2-1, with 9 bases lining up with TRBD1. Unmatched junction bases numbered 6, after V lost 4 bases and J lost 8 bases. Germline V gene lookup returns CDR1 LGHDT and CDR2 YNNKEL (reference sequence). The CDR3 is 14 amino acids. The CDR3 protein is CASSRDRVFDEQFF. The CDR3 nucleotides are TGTGCCAGCAGCCGGGACAGGGTTTTCGATGAGCAGTTCTTC.

The chain recombines TRBV28 with TRBJ1-2, with a tentative D call TRBD1 (5 bases). CDR3 size: 12 residues. From germline, CDR1 is MDHEN and CDR2 SYDVKM. Trimming removed 5 bases at V and 8 bases at J, with 12 bases between. CDR3 in DNA: TGTGCCAGCAGTCCCCAGGGTAGCGGCTACACCTTC. Amino acid sequence: CASSPQGSGYTF.

This clonotype came up a few times. The chain joins TRBV6-2 or TRBV6-3 to TRBJ2-7, with D perhaps given as TRBD1 or TRBD2 (5 bases each). Germline CDR1 is MNHEY and CDR2 is SVGEGT. The CDR3 is made up of 14 amino acids. V lost 8 bases and J lost 2, with 16 bases in between. CDR3 sequence (DNA): TGTGCCAGCTCCTCCGTGGGGGAGCCCTACGAGCAGTACTTC. It encodes CASSSVGEPYEQYF.

V usage is TRBV20-1 and J usage is TRBJ2-5; perhaps TRBD1 as D (6 bases). From germline, CDR1 is DFQATT and CDR2 SNEGSKA (reference sequence). V lost 2 bases and J 4 bases, leaving 8 bases between the germline ends. CDR3 length: 12 amino acids. CDR3 protein: CSARRGGETQYF. DNA for the CDR3: TGCAGTGCTAGAAGAGGGGGAGAGACCCAGTACTTC.

The J gene is TRBJ1-1, the V gene TRBV5-6; 7 bases fit TRBD1. Germline assignment: CDR1 SGHDT and CDR2 YYEEEE. Losses at the gene ends were 5 bases for V and 0 bases for J; bases not matched to a gene: 4. This CDR3 comprises 14 residues. This CDR3 reads CASRATGLNTEAFF. CDR3 in DNA: TGTGCCAGCAGGGCGACAGGGTTGAACACTGAAGCTTTCTTT.

The chain recombines TRBV20-1 with TRBJ2-7; possibly TRBD2 for D (6 bases). The V gene's germline CDR1 is DFQATT and CDR2 SNEGSKA (reference sequence). V was trimmed by 0 bases and J by 0 bases, leaving 15 bases between them. The CDR3 consists of 16 residues. DNA for the CDR3: TGCAGTGCTAGAGATTACGCGGGACTGCTCTCCTACGAGCAGTACTTC. Its translation: CSARDYAGLLSYEQYF.

This sequence joins TRBV20-1 and TRBJ2-3; D remains ambiguous. This CDR3 is 13 amino acids long. V lost 0 bases and J 4 bases, leaving 8 bases between the germline ends. CDR1 and CDR2 from the germline V gene are DFQATT and SNEGSKA (reference sequence). CDR3: CSARDPRADTQYF. The DNA of the CDR3 is TGCAGTGCTAGAGATCCAAGAGCAGATACGCAGTATTTT.

This clonotype was seen a few times. The chain's CDR3 is CASYPREANYGYTF. The CDR3 coding sequence is TGTGCCAGCTACCCCAGGGAAGCTAACTATGGCTACACCTTC. The V call is TRBV7-9, the J call TRBJ1-2; perhaps TRBD1 as D (5 bases). V lost 8 bases and J 0 bases, leaving 13 bases between the germline ends. Germline V CDR1 and CDR2: SEHNR, FQNEAQ (reference sequence). The CDR3 is 14 residues long.